Listed below are T cell receptor beta chains from one sample, sequenced in a study of shared clonotypes between healthy human individuals. The data were produced by immunoSEQ multiplex PCR, yet TCRdb's version contains in-frame clones alone and is incomplete. This table has some 1.5 million clones, approximately 97% appearing once. Sequenced input: naive CD4+ T cells sorted from blood. Receptors originate from a man aged 30 to 45 in good health. The CDR3 runs from the conserved cysteine through the conserved F or W. The D gene is left open where the match is weak. Expanded clones are given a class, and other clones once, few, many or no size at all.

TRBJ2-1	TRBV25-1	NA	TRBD1	TGTGCCAGCAGTGACGGGACAGGGGGTCGAGGTGAGCAGTTCTTC	CASSDGTGGRGEQFF
TRBJ2-7	TRBV18	NA	TRBD1	TGTGCCAGCTCACGTTTGCCGGGACAGGGTTCCTACGAGCAGTACTTC	CASSRLPGQGSYEQYF
TRBJ1-1	TRBV7-9	NA	NA	TGTGCCAGCAGCTTCCCAAGGACGGAGAACACTGAAGCTTTCTTT	CASSFPRTENTEAFF
TRBJ1-1	TRBV29-1	NA	NA	TGCAGCGTTGATGGGGGCAACACTGAAGCTTTCTTT	CSVDGGNTEAFF
TRBJ1-2	TRBV28	NA	NA	TGTGCCACCACCGGGACAACCTATGGCTACACCTTC	CATTGTTYGYTF
TRBJ1-3	TRBV7-6	NA	NA	TGTGCCAGCAGCTGGACAGACTCTGGAAACACCATATATTTT	CASSWTDSGNTIYF
TRBJ2-5	TRBV23-1	NA	NA	TGCGCCAGCTGCCGACGAACAAGGGAGACCCAGTACTTC	CASCRRTRETQYF
TRBJ2-7	TRBV6-5	NA	TRBD1	TGTGCCAGCAGTCGGACAGGGAGCTCCTACGAGCAGTACTTC	CASSRTGSSYEQYF
TRBJ1-1	TRBV9	NA	NA	TGTGCCAGCAGCGGAGGCCCCCCAGGGCCGAACACTGAAGCTTTCTTT	CASSGGPPGPNTEAFF
TRBJ2-5	TRBV28	once	NA	TGTGCCAGCAGTTTAGGTTGGGGAATGCAAGAGACCCAGTACTTC	CASSLGWGMQETQYF
TRBJ1-2	TRBV5-6	NA	TRBD1	TGTGCCAGCAGCTACCGGGACAGGGGACTCTATGGCTACACCTTC	CASSYRDRGLYGYTF
TRBJ1-3	TRBV7-8	NA	NA	TGTGCCAGCAGCTTAGTAATCCGGGGCACCATATATTTT	CASSLVIRGTIYF
TRBJ2-7	TRBV5-1	NA	NA	TGCGCCAGCAGCTTGAGGGCGGGTCAGGGGAACTACGAGCAGTACTTC	CASSLRAGQGNYEQYF
TRBJ2-5	TRBV5-1	NA	TRBD2	TGCGCCAGCAGCCAGGGGCGGGCTAGCGGGACCCAAGAGACCCAGTACTTC	CASSQGRASGTQETQYF
TRBJ2-3	TRBV18	NA	NA	TGTGCCAGCTCACCCATGGTGGCCGGGACCGCAGATACGCAGTATTTT	CASSPMVAGTADTQYF
TRBJ2-7	TRBV27	NA	TRBD1	TGTGCCAGCCGTGGGACAGGGCTCTACGAGCAGTACTTC	CASRGTGLYEQYF
TRBJ2-7	TRBV28	NA	TRBD2	TGTGCCAGCAGCCCCCCAGGGCCGGGAGGCTCCTACGAGCAGTACTTC	CASSPPGPGGSYEQYF
TRBJ1-2	TRBV6-5	once	NA	TGTGCCAGCAGTTCCAGGGGTACTAACTATGGCTACACCTTC	CASSSRGTNYGYTF
TRBJ2-3	TRBV5-4	NA	NA	TGTGCCAGCAGTTACGGGCCGGGGGATACGCAGTATTTT	CASSYGPGDTQYF
TRBJ2-7	TRBV6-5	NA	NA	TGTGCCAGCAGTTACTCTGGCAACTACGAGCAGTACTTC	CASSYSGNYEQYF
TRBJ2-5	TRBV18	once	NA	TGTGCCAGCTCACCAAGGCAAGGACAAGAGACCCAGTACTTC	CASSPRQGQETQYF
TRBJ2-1	TRBV27	NA	NA	TGTGCCAGCACCCCGCTTCGAGGGCAGGCCTACAATGAGCAGTTCTTC	CASTPLRGQAYNEQFF
TRBJ1-1	TRBV27	NA	NA	TGTGCCAGCAAACCAACGACAGAACTAAACACTGAAGCTTTCTTT	CASKPTTELNTEAFF
TRBJ2-1	TRBV6-6	NA	TRBD2	TGTGCCAGCAGCCAACTAGCGGGAACCTACAATGAGCAGTTCTTC	CASSQLAGTYNEQFF
TRBJ2-5	TRBV5-1	once	NA	TGCGCCAGCAGTCGTGTACCCGAGGAGACCCAGTACTTC	CASSRVPEETQYF
TRBJ2-7	TRBV29-1	once	NA	TGCAGCGTTTCGGCTGATTCCTACGAGCAGTACTTC	CSVSADSYEQYF
TRBJ2-7	TRBV18	NA	TRBD1	TGTGCCAGCTCACAGGACAGGGGTACGGACGAGCAGTACTTC	CASSQDRGTDEQYF
TRBJ1-4	TRBV5-1	NA	NA	TGCGCCAGCCGTAAAGGGGGGAATGAAAAACTGTTTTTT	CASRKGGNEKLFF
TRBJ1-5	TRBV19	NA	NA	TGTGCCAGTAGTACGAACCCGGGACTTAATCAGCCCCAGCATTTT	CASSTNPGLNQPQHF
TRBJ1-5	TRBV18	NA	NA	TGTGCCAGCTCGCCCTCCGGAGCGCCCCAGCATTTT	CASSPSGAPQHF
TRBJ2-1	TRBV5-1	NA	NA	TGCGCCAGCAGGAGCGGGACAGACAATGAGCAGTTCTTC	CASRSGTDNEQFF
TRBJ2-7	TRBV5-4	NA	NA	TGTGCCAGCAGCGAGGAGGGGGCGAAGACCTACGAGCAGTACTTC	CASSEEGAKTYEQYF
TRBJ2-2	TRBV30	few	TRBD2	TGTGCCTGGAGTGTACTAGCGGGGACCGGGGAGCTGTTTTTT	CAWSVLAGTGELFF
TRBJ2-1	TRBV1	NA	NA	TGCACCAGCAGCCAGCCTAGTGAGCAGTTCTTC	CTSSQPSEQFF
TRBJ2-7	TRBV11-3	NA	NA	TGTGCCAGCAGCTTCGGGCTGTACGAGCAGTACTTC	CASSFGLYEQYF
TRBJ2-3	TRBV7-2	once	NA	TGTGCCAGCAGCCAGACAGGAACAGATACGCAGTATTTT	CASSQTGTDTQYF
TRBJ2-1	TRBV5-5	NA	NA	TGTGCCAGCAGCGCGGGACTGGGGCCCTACAATGAGCAGTTCTTC	CASSAGLGPYNEQFF
TRBJ1-2	TRBV5-1	NA	NA	TGCGCCAGCAGCACCGAAGGGGTCTATGGCTACACCTTC	CASSTEGVYGYTF
TRBJ2-1	TRBV9	NA	TRBD1	TGTGCCAGCAGCTTGGGACAGGCGGAAGAGCAGTTCTTC	CASSLGQAEEQFF
TRBJ1-1	TRBV5-1	NA	NA	TGCGCCAGCAGCTTAGCCCCTGACGCTGAAGCTTTCTTT	CASSLAPDAEAFF
TRBJ1-2	TRBV5-4	once	TRBD1	TGTGCCAGCAGCTCCAGACAGGGAGTTGACTATGGCTACACCTTC	CASSSRQGVDYGYTF